This T cell receptor (beta chain) was documented in a study of shared clonotypes between healthy human individuals (dated by TCRdb to the early 2020s). Concerning the study at large: A few men and two women, aged 18 to 49 years, made up the cohort. Per donor, three plates each were used for CD4 naive and CD4 memory, two for CD8 naive, and one for CD8 memory. To estimate repertoire size and how much clonotypes are shared between individuals, the study performed deep sequencing of blood TCR repertoires from roughly five healthy adults. Different laboratories and diverse techniques were used to prepare libraries and sequence TCR repertoires, to increase sequencing depth and limit assay-specific biases. Leukapheresis yielded between about 0.94 and 10 billion PBMCs per donor. Results the study describes overall, beyond this receptor: Sharing across a few donors was observed for about 4.8% of naive CD4, over 3% of naive CD8, 2% to 2.5% of memory CD4, and roughly 0.4% of memory CD8 clonotypes. Based on pairwise subsampling, the degree of clonotype sharing among donors was expected to be affected by sequencing depth. Sampling was limited to blood, and TCR repertoires in tissue likely differ from TCR repertoires in blood. Because the study included only a small number of donors, the genetic and exposure-history diversity represented was limited. Compared with non-shared clonotypes, clonotypes shared by all four sorted-subset donors had higher generation probabilities. Larger estimated clonotype richness was generally found for naive subsets than for memory subsets. Even with the large sequencing depth, rarefaction of the sorted-subset datasets indicated that sequencing was incomplete.

Using the deep immunoSEQ assay, multiplex PCR amplified TCR CDR3 regions from genomic DNA. Genomic DNA extracted from each cell subset was distributed evenly over all wells of several immunoSEQ 96-well plates, and each plate served as one replicate. For sorted subsets, 200 ng of genomic DNA, equivalent to around 31,000 T cell genomes, went into each replicate PCR. The purified libraries were quantified using a Qubit 3.0 fluorometer, sized with a Bioanalyzer 2100, and then quantified again using the KAPA Library Quantification kit. Every immunoSEQ 96-well plate was sequenced on a separate single-read 150-cycle Illumina NextSeq 550 flow cell. The source study handled its data this way. The immunoSEQ output contained only junctional sequences without quality scores, so filtering could not match that applied to full-length reads. Sequences were annotated with PyIR, a Python wrapper for IgBLAST v1.9, and V/J genes and CDR3 were assigned using IMGT germline references. Reads with weak V/J assignments (E-value above 1e-6), missing CDR3, stop codons, out-of-frame junctions, or ambiguous translated residues were removed. V3J clonotypes were defined by identical inferred V gene, J gene, and CDR3 amino acid sequence. To compute the percentage overlap between repertoires, the number of shared unique clonotypes was divided by the size of the smaller repertoire. RTK rarefaction, the Chao1 estimator, and Recon v2.1 estimates of unobserved clonotypes were used to assess repertoire richness. For all TCRbeta clonotypes obtained by the gDNA method from a few donors, generation probabilities were computed with OLGA. TCRdb limited this immuneACCESS table to in-frame rearrangements with V and J called. A share of clones is missing; checked studies link under half to unresolved V genes, and the rest is unexplained. V, J and clone size are those of that table, while D and trimming were read from the DNA. In all, the sample holds about 2.4 million clones, and around nine tenths of those were seen once. The biggest ten clones account for around 0.15% of the sample.

This clone was detected once. Which antigen it targets is not known. It has no much larger one-base neighbor in the sample; base qualities were not kept. The donors were healthy, HIV-negative adults with no recently reported acute infections or vaccinations. Every donor was a Caucasian adult residing in Nashville, Tennessee, USA. CD4+ T cells were enriched by magnetic negative selection; naive cells were then positively selected on CD45RA, and the negative fraction formed the memory subset. After blood collection by leukapheresis, PBMCs were isolated using Ficoll-Histopaque density gradient centrifugation and then cryopreserved in the vapor phase of liquid nitrogen. Purity and quantity of every magnetically sorted T cell population were checked by analytical flow cytometry. From each sorted fraction, genomic DNA was isolated and quantified by UV absorbance on a Nanodrop 2000c. CDR1 is given as MNHEY and CDR2 as SVGAGI, both from the germline V gene. Trimming at the junction amounts to 6 bases on V and 1 base on J, and the germline ends lie 12 bases apart. CDR3 length: 14 amino acids, cysteine to phenylalanine. Solely the CDR3 DNA is kept, with 42 bases framed from the first base.

The sample consisted of naive CD4+ T cells sorted from blood. Read against the paper, the sample's cell subset or site label means: CD45RA+ positively selected. The V gene is TRBV6-5 and the J gene is TRBJ1-1; a tentative D match to TRBD1 spans 6 bases. This receptor was identified in a man aged 18 to 29 in good health. CDR3 sequence: CASRFQGQNTEAFF. The nucleotides are TGTGCCAGCAGGTTTCAGGGACAGAACACTGAAGCTTTCTTT.